The next 18 T cell receptor beta chains were all read from a single sample in a study of cytomegalovirus exposure and HLA in healthy donors. 13 Jbeta primers and 60 Vbeta primers were used for the PCR. Clones were read by immunoSEQ multiplex PCR, and TCRdb kept only the in-frame ones, dropping some. The sample gives approximately 140,000 clones, 75% to 85% of which show up once; roughly 3.6% is in the top ten. The sequenced sample was PBMCs. Source of these receptors: a human donor in good health.

The chain uses TRBV2 and TRBJ1-6; TRBD1 might be the D (5 bases). CDR3 length: 13 residues. CDR1 and CDR2 (germline): SNHLY, FYNNEI. Trimming took 8 bases from V and 11 from J, leaving 16 bases between them. The CDR3: CASLPGDYPPLHF. In DNA, the CDR3 is TGTGCCAGCCTTCCGGGGGACTATCCACCCCTCCACTTT.

This clone has just one count. This sequence joins TRBV5-1 and TRBJ1-1, with TRBD1 identical over 7 bases. Looked up from germline, CDR1 is SGHRS and CDR2 is YFSETQ. J was trimmed by 2 bases and V by 1 base; bases with no gene match: 5. The CDR3 is 15 residues long. As DNA, the CDR3 is TGCGCCAGCAGCTTGTCCCAGGGGGGAAACACTGAAGCTTTCTTT. Protein: CASSLSQGGNTEAFF.

This chain uses TRBV27 with TRBJ2-2, with 10 bases fitting TRBD1. Trimming at V came to 4 bases and at J to 4 bases, leaving 12 bases not matched to a gene. In germline, CDR1 is MNHEY, CDR2 SMNVEV (reference sequence). This CDR3 comprises 18 residues. The DNA for the CDR3 is TGTGCCAGCAGTTCTAAAATGTGGGACAGGGGATCCACCGGGGAGCTGTTTTTT. This codes for CASSSKMWDRGSTGELFF.

The V gene is TRBV7-8, the J gene TRBJ2-1, with TRBD2 matching over 7 bases. This CDR3 has 16 amino acids. Germline CDR1 reads SGHVS; CDR2 reads FQNEAQ. V shed 6 bases, J shed 4 bases, and the junction held 12 bases outside the gene matches. The CDR3 sequence is CASSPRTGGPYNEQFF. The CDR3 nucleotides read TGTGCCAGCAGTCCAAGAACGGGGGGACCATACAATGAGCAGTTCTTC.

This clone has more than one count but fewer than ten. V gene TRBV5-4 combines with J gene TRBJ1-1, with a weak D call TRBD1 (5 bases). The CDR3 loop spans 14 amino acids. V was trimmed by 4 bases and J by 4 bases, leaving 14 bases between them. Germline lookup yields CDR1 SGHNT and CDR2 YYREEE (reference sequence). The CDR3 loop reads CASSPRGGRTEAFF. Written as DNA, the CDR3 is TGTGCCAGCAGCCCCCGGGGGGGACGCACTGAAGCTTTCTTT.

The chain joins TRBV10-1 to TRBJ1-1; no firm D call. Trimming took 6 bases from V and 5 from J, leaving 13 bases between them. Per the germline V gene, CDR1 is WNHNN and CDR2 is SYGVQD (reference sequence). The CDR3 has 13 amino acids. The CDR3 nucleotides are TGCGCCAGCAGGGCTACCAGCAGGACTGAAGCTTTCTTT. Translation: CASRATSRTEAFF.

The chain couples TRBV5-4 to TRBJ1-1, with D tentatively TRBD1 (6 bases). This CDR3 is 15 amino acids long. Trimming removed 0 bases from V and 1 base from J, with 10 bases in between. Germline CDR1 SGHNT, CDR2 YYREEE (reference sequence). The CDR3 nucleotides read TGTGCCAGCAGCTTGGCAGGGGCCACGAACACTGAAGCTTTCTTT. Amino acid sequence: CASSLAGATNTEAFF.

The rearrangement links TRBV7-8 to TRBJ1-2; D is unresolved. With 4 bases removed from V and 5 bases from J, the gap between germline ends came to 20 bases. Germline V CDR1 and CDR2: SGHVS, FQNEAQ. The CDR3 length is 16 residues. In DNA, the CDR3 is TGTGCCAGCAGCTCCAGACAAAGTCCGGGGATATATGGCTACACCTTC. Protein sequence: CASSSRQSPGIYGYTF.

The rearrangement links TRBV28 to TRBJ2-1; 7 bases are shared with TRBD2. Germline trimming cut 3 bases from V and 10 bases from J; bases unmatched to any gene: 3. The V gene's germline CDR1 is MDHEN and CDR2 SYDVKM. The length of the CDR3 is 12 residues. CDR3 DNA sequence: TGTGCCAGCAGTTTCTGGCGGGGGGAGCAGTTCTTC. Residues: CASSFWRGEQFF.

The gene calls are TRBV27 and TRBJ2-2, with TRBD1 as a possible D gene (5 bases). Looked up from germline, CDR1 is MNHEY and CDR2 is SMNVEV (reference sequence). The CDR3 is 15 amino acids. V was clipped by 3 bases and J by 1 base, with 9 bases between them. CDR3 nucleotides: TGTGCCAGCAGTTTCGGGCAGGGGAACACCGGGGAGCTGTTTTTT. Encoded protein: CASSFGQGNTGELFF.

A few counts support this clone. This chain joins TRBV6-1 and TRBJ1-2; maybe TRBD1 (6 bases). Per the germline V gene, CDR1 is MNHNS and CDR2 is SASEGT. V was cut by 4 bases and J by 2 bases, with 20 bases left in between. The CDR3 has 17 residues. The CDR3 DNA is TGTGCCAGCAGTGCTAGACAGGATTGGGTACTCAACTATGGCTACACCTTC. This sequence encodes CASSARQDWVLNYGYTF.

The chain combines TRBV28 with TRBJ1-1; 7 positions match TRBD1. Germline loops: CDR1 MDHEN, CDR2 SYDVKM. The CDR3 runs to 15 residues. After removal of 1 base from V and 0 bases from J, the junction contained 2 bases not matched to a gene. The CDR3 loop reads CASSLSDRVNTEAFF. DNA of the CDR3: TGTGCCAGCAGTTTATCCGACAGGGTGAACACTGAAGCTTTCTTT.

About this clone: Other DNA sequences from this sample encode an identical CDR3 as well. The chain joins TRBV5-1 to TRBJ2-5; 8 bases agree with TRBD1. The CDR3 totals 14 residues. J was trimmed by 5 bases and V by 3 bases; bases with no gene match: 6. CDR1 SGHRS and CDR2 YFSETQ come from the germline V gene. The CDR3 region has the DNA TGCGCCAGCAGCTCCGGGACAGGTGGGGAGACCCAGTACTTC. Protein sequence: CASSSGTGGETQYF.

In its sample, this clone was seen a few times. This chain connects TRBV5-1 to TRBJ2-1; TRBD1 aligns across 8 bases. Losses at the gene ends were 2 bases for V and 1 base for J; bases not matched to a gene: 5. This CDR3 is 16 amino acids long. Germline CDR1 SGHRS, CDR2 YFSETQ. CDR3 coding DNA: TGCGCCAGCAGCTTAGGACAGGGAAGGTCCTACAATGAGCAGTTCTTC. This translates into CASSLGQGRSYNEQFF. Full variable domain (outside the CDR3, taken from reference TRBV5-1 and TRBJ2-1): KAGVTQTPRYLIKTRGQQVTLSCSPISGHRSVSWYQQTPGQGLQFLFEYFSETQRNKGNFPGRFSGRQFSNSRSEMNVSTLELGDSALYLCASSLGQGRSYNEQFFGPGTRLTVL.

The chain combines TRBV5-1 with TRBJ2-3, with TRBD2 identical over 7 bases. This CDR3 spans 14 amino acids. Trimming cost V 1 base and J 6 bases; bases outside gene matches: 5. The germline V gene has CDR1 SGHRS and CDR2 YFSETQ. CDR3 sequence (DNA): TGCGCCAGCAGCTTGTCGACTAGCCGGGATACGCAGTATTTT. Encoded protein: CASSLSTSRDTQYF.

This clone came up once. The chain is built from TRBV28 and TRBJ1-4; no reliable D call. Germline V gene sequence: CDR1 MDHEN, CDR2 SYDVKM. This CDR3 is 16 amino acids long. V lost 8 bases, J lost 12 bases, and 28 bases lay in between. DNA of the CDR3: TGTGCCAGCCTTAATAGTAGACCCCTCCTCGGGAAGCAACTGTTTTTT. Translated: CASLNSRPLLGKQLFF. Full variable domain (rest looked up from reference TRBV28 and TRBJ1-4): DVKVTQSSRYLVKRTGEKVFLECVQDMDHENMFWYRQDPGLGLRLIYFSYDVKMKEKGDIPEGYSVSREKKERFSLILESASTNQTSMYLCASLNSRPLLGKQLFFGSGTQLSVL.

This clone is a singleton in its sample. V usage is TRBV6-5 and J usage is TRBJ1-1; D not certain. CDR3 length equals 13 residues. Trimming stripped 6 bases from V and 3 bases from J, with 11 bases between. From germline, CDR1 is MNHEY and CDR2 SVGAGI. The chain's CDR3 is CASSTDRDTEAFF. CDR3 nucleotide sequence: TGTGCCAGCAGCACCGACCGGGACACTGAAGCTTTCTTT.

This clone was seen only a few times. The J gene is TRBJ2-7, the V gene TRBV7-9, with 8 nucleotides matching TRBD1. Germline CDR1 reads SEHNR; CDR2 reads FQNEAQ (reference sequence). This CDR3 is built from 15 residues. The V and J ends lost 6 bases and 3 bases, in that order; junction bases with no gene match: 10. CDR3 amino acids: CASRRKAGTGYEQYF. CDR3 DNA sequence: TGTGCCAGCAGACGAAAAGCAGGGACAGGCTACGAGCAGTACTTC.